Sequencing of this T cell receptor delta chain was carried out in a study of γδ T cells in repeated Plasmodium falciparum infection. General observations from the study: Vdelta2-negative gammadelta repertoires appeared less diverse and less shared in Malian than Australian children.

Germline assignment: CDR1 TSWWSYY and CDR2 QGS. This CDR3 contains 23 residues. The V and J ends lost 2 bases and 0 bases, in that order; junction bases with no gene match: 15. This clone was observed a few times. The antigen is unknown. The mismatch at residue 6 between this DNA's translation and the TCRdb protein of a much larger clone likely reflects a read error; the protein shown is translated from the DNA. TCRdb reanalysed the multiplex PCR reads via CATT. The sample lists about 48,000 delta-chain clones, 1.6% occurring once. Bulk repertoires came from Vgamma9/Vdelta2+ or Vdelta2-negative gammadelta T cells flow-sorted from PBMC.

The TCR originated in a pool of human donors (malaria-infected and uninfected, not separated). Sequenced material: gamma-delta T cells from blood. The gene calls are TRDV1 and TRDJ3; 11 nucleotides line up with TRDD3. The J gene comes from matching the DNA to germline here; TCRdb lacks it. The CDR3 loop reads CALGEATFPWGIPTSWDTRQMFF. CDR3 in DNA: TGTGCTCTTGGGGAAGCGACCTTCCCCTGGGGGATACCCACCTCCTGGGACACCCGACAGATGTTTTTC.